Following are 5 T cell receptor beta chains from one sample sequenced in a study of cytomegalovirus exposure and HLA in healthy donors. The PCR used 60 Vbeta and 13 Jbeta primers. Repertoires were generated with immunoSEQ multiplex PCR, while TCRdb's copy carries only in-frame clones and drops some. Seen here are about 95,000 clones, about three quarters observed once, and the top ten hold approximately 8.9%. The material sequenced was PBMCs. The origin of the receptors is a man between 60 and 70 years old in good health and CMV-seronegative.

The CDR3 protein is CASSITGRRNQPQHF. In DNA form, the CDR3 reads TGTGCCAGTAGTATCACCGGGAGGAGGAATCAGCCCCAGCATTTT. The J gene is TRBJ1-5, the V gene TRBV19; no definite D call. Per germline, CDR1 LNHDA and CDR2 SQIVND (reference sequence). This CDR3 is built from 15 residues. V was clipped by 3 bases and J by 4 bases, with 13 bases between them.

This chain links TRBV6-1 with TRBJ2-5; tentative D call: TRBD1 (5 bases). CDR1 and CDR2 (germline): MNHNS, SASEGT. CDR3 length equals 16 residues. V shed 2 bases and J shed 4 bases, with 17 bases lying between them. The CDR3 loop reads CASSEWGQGRRETQYF. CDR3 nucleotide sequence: TGTGCCAGCAGTGAATGGGGCCAGGGAAGGAGAGAGACCCAGTACTTC.

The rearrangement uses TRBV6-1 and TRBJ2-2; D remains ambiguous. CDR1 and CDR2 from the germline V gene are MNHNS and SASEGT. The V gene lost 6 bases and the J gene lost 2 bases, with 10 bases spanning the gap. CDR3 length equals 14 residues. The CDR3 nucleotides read TGTGCCAGCAGATTTGACTTAAACACCGGGGAGCTGTTTTTT. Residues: CASRFDLNTGELFF.

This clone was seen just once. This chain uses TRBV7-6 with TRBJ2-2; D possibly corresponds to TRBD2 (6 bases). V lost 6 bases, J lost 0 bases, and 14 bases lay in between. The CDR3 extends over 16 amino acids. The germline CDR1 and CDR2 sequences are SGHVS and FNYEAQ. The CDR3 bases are TGTGCCAGCAGTCCCGCGGGGCAGCCGAACACCGGGGAGCTGTTTTTT. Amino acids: CASSPAGQPNTGELFF.

The CDR3 coding sequence is TGCGCCAGCAGCCAAGACGTCGCTAGCGGGGGCCAAGAGACCCAGTACTTC. Translating gives CASSQDVASGGQETQYF. The chain joins TRBV4-3 to TRBJ2-5; 10 bases are shared with TRBD2. Germline V gene sequence: CDR1 LGHNA, CDR2 YSLEER. Trimming took 0 bases from V and 1 from J; bases not matched to a gene: 5. The CDR3 has 17 amino acids.